This is a list of T cell receptor beta chains from one sample in a study of T and B cells in COVID-19 patients. TCRdb used MiXCR to reprocess the multiplex PCR reads, holding one entry per CDR3 protein. The sample lists over a thousand distinct CDR3 sequences, roughly a quarter occurring once. Sequencing was performed on blood. The receptors were gathered from a human donor with active COVID-19. CDR3s leave out the opening cysteine and the closing phenylalanine or tryptophan. Each record gives: V gene, clone size, J gene, CDR3 protein. A row's size may be missing; if present it is once, few, many or a size class.

TRBV6-5,medium-sized,TRBJ2-7,ASSYGLTYEQY
TRBV15,.,TRBJ2-5,ATSRGTGGRETQY
TRBV27,once,TRBJ2-7,ASTRGREQY
TRBV19,medium-sized,TRBJ1-5,ASSTYSTSNQPQH
TRBV6-1,medium-sized,TRBJ1-2,ASTLRGFNYGYT
TRBV13,medium-sized,TRBJ2-7,ASSLGTTGEQY
TRBV7-9,.,TRBJ1-2,ASSLEGGQGTFGYT
TRBV6-1,.,TRBJ2-3,ASSSKETATDTQY
TRBV7-9,few,TRBJ2-5,ASSTDPGAQY
TRBV20-1,.,TRBJ2-3,SARGWSAHRADTQY
TRBV20-1,.,TRBJ2-5,SAPDRQETQY
TRBV6-5,medium-sized,TRBJ2-7,ASRDSGVEQY
TRBV27,medium-sized,TRBJ2-7,ASRGTSGAYEQY